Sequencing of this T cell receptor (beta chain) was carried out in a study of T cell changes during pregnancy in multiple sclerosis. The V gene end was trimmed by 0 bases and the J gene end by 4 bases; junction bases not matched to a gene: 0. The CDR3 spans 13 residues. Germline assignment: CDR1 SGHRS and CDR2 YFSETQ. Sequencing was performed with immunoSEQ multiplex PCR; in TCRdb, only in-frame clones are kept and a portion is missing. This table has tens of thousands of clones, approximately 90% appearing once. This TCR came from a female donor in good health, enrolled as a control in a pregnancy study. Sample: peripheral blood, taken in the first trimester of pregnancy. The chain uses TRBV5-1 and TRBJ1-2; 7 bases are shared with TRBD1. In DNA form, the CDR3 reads TGCGCCAGCAGCTTGGGGGACAGCTATGGCTACACCTTC. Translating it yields CASSLGDSYGYTF.